The 30 T cell receptor beta chains in this list originate from one sample, sequenced in a study of T cells after yellow fever vaccination. MiXCR, applied by TCRdb to the 5' RACE reads, yields one record per CDR3 protein. The data show some 260,000 distinct CDR3 sequences, with around 4.9% seen just once and under 3.5% held by the top ten. The sequencing here drew on CD4+ T cells sorted from PBMCs, taken on the day of the yellow fever booster vaccination. These receptors were obtained from a young man who received the YFV17D yellow fever vaccine.

The chain recombines TRBV12-3 or TRBV12-4 with TRBJ1-3; D gene ambiguous. Deletions cut 3 bases from V and 2 bases from J, with 14 bases between. The CDR3 consists of 16 residues. The CDR3 is CASSFGVSSAGNTIYF. In DNA form, the CDR3 reads TGTGCCAGCAGTTTCGGAGTCTCCAGCGCTGGAAACACCATATATTTT.

This clonotype was seen ten or more times. V is TRBV25-1 and J is TRBJ1-4; D is ambiguous. This CDR3 comprises 13 residues. V shed 7 bases and J shed 8 bases, with 14 bases lying between them. Germline V lookup: CDR1 MGHDK, CDR2 SYGVNS. CDR3 coding DNA: TGTGCCAGCACCGGGCAATACCGCGAAAAACTGTTTTTT. Its protein is CASTGQYREKLFF.

In its sample, this clonotype was seen a few times. V is TRBV7-9 and J is TRBJ1-4; TRBD1 agrees at 7 bases. Germline trimming cut 5 bases from V and 8 bases from J; bases unmatched to any gene: 11. The CDR3 is made up of 15 amino acids. CDR1 and CDR2 (germline): SEHNR, FQNEAQ (reference sequence). In DNA, the CDR3 is TGTGCCAGCAGCGAAGGGACAGTCCTAGGAGAAAAACTGTTTTTT. This sequence encodes CASSEGTVLGEKLFF.

The table lists this clonotype with many counts. The rearrangement links TRBV9 to TRBJ2-7, with 7 bases that match TRBD1. Germline V gene lookup returns CDR1 SGDLS and CDR2 YYNGEE. This CDR3 is 13 amino acids long. V shed 3 bases and J 7 bases; nucleotides not matched to a gene: 7. Written as DNA, the CDR3 is TGTGCCAGCAGCGAGGGGGCCGAAAGGGAGCAGTACTTC. This encodes CASSEGAEREQYF.

This clonotype turned up a few times. The chain has TRBV12-3 or TRBV12-4 and TRBJ1-3; D might be TRBD1 (5 bases). This CDR3 comprises 15 residues. Trimming took off 1 base at V and 6 bases at J, with 13 bases between the two ends. CDR3 DNA sequence: TGTGCCAGCAGTTTAGGCCTCCCAGGGTTAAACACCATATATTTT. Encoded protein: CASSLGLPGLNTIYF.

This clonotype was seen a few times. This chain connects TRBV10-2 to TRBJ2-7, with D unresolved. Trimming took 2 bases from V and 4 from J, leaving 15 bases between them. The germline V gene has CDR1 WSHSY and CDR2 SAAADI. CDR3 size: 15 residues. CDR3 nucleotide sequence: TGCGCCAGCAGTGAGACAGCTTCTCCTTCATACGAGCAGTACTTC. It yields the protein CASSETASPSYEQYF.

Only a few counts were recorded for this clonotype. This chain links TRBV23-1 with TRBJ1-5; TRBD1 aligns across 7 bases. TRBV23-1 is sorted into the ORF group, with uncertain function. The CDR3 is 16 amino acids. V shed 2 bases and J 0 bases; nucleotides not matched to a gene: 4. The CDR3 loop reads CASSQDRADSNQPQHF. DNA of the CDR3: TGCGCCAGCAGTCAAGACAGGGCGGATAGCAATCAGCCCCAGCATTTT.

This clonotype was observed a handful of times. The genes are TRBV18 and TRBJ1-1; a weak D match, TRBD1 (6 bases). Germline V gives CDR1 KGHSH, CDR2 LQKENI. This CDR3 has 17 residues. Trimming took off 5 bases at V and 5 bases at J, with 24 bases between the two ends. The CDR3 DNA reads TGTGCCAGCTCAACCAGGGCAGGGGTCATACTGGGGACTGAAGCTTTCTTT. Amino acids: CASSTRAGVILGTEAFF.

The chain has TRBV6-6 and TRBJ2-6, with 8 bases fitting TRBD1. Germline V lookup: CDR1 MNHNY, CDR2 SVGAGI (reference sequence). The CDR3 sequence is 18 residues long. With 2 bases clipped from V and 4 bases from J, the junction kept 10 bases outside the gene matches. The CDR3 reads CASSYVRDRSGGANVLTF. The CDR3, as DNA: TGTGCCAGCAGTTACGTCCGGGACAGGTCTGGAGGGGCCAACGTCCTGACTTTC.

The chain is built from TRBV6-2 or TRBV6-3 and TRBJ1-1; tentatively, D is TRBD1 (5 bases). V lost 4 bases and J 0 bases, leaving 18 bases between the germline ends. CDR1 is MNHEY, CDR2 SVGEGT, per germline. The CDR3 runs to 17 residues. In DNA form, the CDR3 reads TGTGCCAGCAGTTCTGACCGGGACGTAAACATGAACACTGAAGCTTTCTTT. Encoded protein: CASSSDRDVNMNTEAFF.

This clonotype occurred a few times. This chain joins TRBV5-1 and TRBJ2-2; no clear D. V lost 0 bases and J 1 base, leaving 7 bases between the germline ends. The V gene's germline CDR1 is SGHRS and CDR2 YFSETQ. This CDR3 contains 15 residues. The CDR3 DNA follows: TGCGCCAGCAGCTTGGTCGACGGGAACACCGGGGAGCTGTTTTTT. Its protein is CASSLVDGNTGELFF.

This rearrangement joins TRBV4-1 to TRBJ2-2; 8 nucleotides agree with TRBD2. Germline-derived CDR1 and CDR2 are MGHRA and YSYEKL. The CDR3 extends over 16 amino acids. V was clipped by 4 bases and J by 3 bases; unmatched bases: 7. The CDR3 DNA follows: TGCGCCAGCAGCCGTCGGGGGGGCGTTGACACCGGGGAGCTGTTTTTT. Translation gives CASSRRGGVDTGELFF.

The chain carries TRBV5-6 and TRBJ2-5, with 8 bases lining up with TRBD1. CDR3 size: 15 residues. Germline-derived CDR1 and CDR2 are SGHDT and YYEEEE. V trimming: 4 bases; J trimming: 4 bases; junction bases outside the gene matches: 9. CDR3 DNA: TGTGCCAGCAGCCTCCCTCAGGGGGCGGTAGAGACCCAGTACTTC. Translated, it gives CASSLPQGAVETQYF. The full variable domain, rest sourced from reference TRBV5-6 and TRBJ2-5, is DAGVTQSPTHLIKTRGQQVTLRCSPKSGHDTVSWYQQALGQGPQFIFQYYEEEERQRGNFPDRFSGHQFPNYSSELNVNALLLGDSALYLCASSLPQGAVETQYFGPGTRLLVL.

This clonotype was seen only a few times. The chain has TRBV5-1 and TRBJ2-3; D is perhaps TRBD2 (6 bases). This CDR3 has 16 amino acids. V was clipped by 5 bases and J by 2 bases, with 18 bases between them. Germline CDR1 SGHRS, CDR2 YFSETQ. The CDR3 spells CASRRVGGLNTDTQYF. The CDR3 DNA follows: TGCGCCAGCAGGAGGGTCGGGGGATTGAACACAGATACGCAGTATTTT.

This clonotype was counted ten times or more. The chain couples TRBV12-3 or TRBV12-4 to TRBJ2-3; 7 bases agree with TRBD2. CDR3 length equals 14 residues. V dropped 2 bases and J dropped 5; count of bases not matched to a gene: 4. The CDR3 DNA is TGTGCCAGCAGTTTACGGCGGGGGATAGATACGCAGTATTTT. This codes for CASSLRRGIDTQYF.

This clonotype occurred a few times. The gene calls are TRBV3-1 and TRBJ1-2, with D perhaps matching TRBD1 (5 bases). V was clipped by 0 bases and J by 8 bases, with 13 bases between them. Germline values: CDR1 LGHDT, CDR2 YNNKEL (reference sequence). The CDR3 is 14 amino acids. The CDR3 loop reads CASSQEPGGNGYTF. The CDR3 bases are TGTGCCAGCAGCCAAGAACCCGGGGGTAACGGCTACACCTTC.

The rearrangement uses TRBV30 and TRBJ1-1, with D unclear. In germline, CDR1 is GTSNPN, CDR2 SVGIG (reference sequence). The CDR3 consists of 10 residues. V shed 3 bases and J shed 7 bases, with 6 bases lying between them. DNA of the CDR3: TGTGCCTGGAGCGGGATTGAAGCTTTCTTT. It translates to CAWSGIEAFF.

The CDR3 nucleotides are TGTGCCAGCAGTTTGGGCAGGGGGCGAAACATTCAGTACTTC. Its protein is CASSLGRGRNIQYF. The chain links TRBV28 to TRBJ2-4; TRBD1 aligns across 8 bases. Per germline, CDR1 MDHEN and CDR2 SYDVKM. CDR3 length: 14 residues. Trimming removed 3 bases from V and 6 bases from J; junction bases left unmatched: 4.

This clonotype has at least ten counts. J is TRBJ2-7 and V is TRBV6-1, with TRBD1 matching 7 bases. Losses at the gene ends were 6 bases for V and 5 bases for J; bases not matched to a gene: 16. CDR1 and CDR2 (germline): MNHNS, SASEGT. This CDR3 comprises 16 residues. The CDR3 DNA reads TGTGCCAGCAGACCGACAGGGTATAGGCCGCCCCACGAGCAGTACTTC. This translates into CASRPTGYRPPHEQYF.

In this sample, this clonotype turned up a few times. The V gene is TRBV19, the J gene TRBJ1-5, with 7 bases identical to TRBD1. Germline assignment: CDR1 LNHDA and CDR2 SQIVND (reference sequence). The CDR3 spans 15 residues. J was trimmed by 6 bases and V by 6 bases; bases with no gene match: 11. This CDR3 reads CASSRQGWFTQPQHF. The CDR3 DNA is TGTGCCAGTAGCCGACAGGGATGGTTCACTCAGCCCCAGCATTTT. The full variable domain, with the rest looked up from reference TRBV19 and TRBJ1-5, is DGGITQSPKYLFRKEGQNVTLSCEQNLNHDAMYWYRQDPGQGLRLIYYSQIVNDFQKGDIAEGYSVSREKKESFPLTVTSAQKNPTAFYLCASSRQGWFTQPQHFGDGTRLSIL.

This clonotype was observed a few times. The chain joins TRBV15 to TRBJ2-2, with 11 positions matching TRBD2. Unmatched junction bases numbered 5, after V lost 1 base and J lost 4 bases. The length of the CDR3 is 17 residues. Germline V gene sequence: CDR1 LNHNV, CDR2 YYDKDF (reference sequence). The CDR3 reads CATSRGLAGKPTGELFF. In DNA, the CDR3 is TGTGCCACCAGCAGAGGACTAGCGGGGAAACCCACCGGGGAGCTGTTTTTT.

This clonotype came up many times. This sequence joins TRBV4-1 and TRBJ1-4; 8 positions agree with TRBD1. Trimming cost V 2 bases and J 8 bases; bases outside gene matches: 10. CDR3 size: 16 residues. Germline assignment: CDR1 MGHRA and CDR2 YSYEKL. The CDR3 nucleotides read TGCGCCAGCAGCCAACGCCGCGGACAGGGTGAAGAAAAACTGTTTTTT. Translated, it gives CASSQRRGQGEEKLFF.

This clonotype was recorded many times. J is TRBJ2-3 and V is TRBV10-3; TRBD1 matches 7 bases. The CDR3 loop spans 17 amino acids. CDR1 ENHRY and CDR2 SYGVKD come from the germline V gene. V shed 0 bases and J 5 bases; nucleotides not matched to a gene: 11. The CDR3 spells CAISESIGRGRRDTQYF. CDR3 DNA: TGTGCCATCAGTGAGTCGATAGGAAGGGGGCGGAGAGATACGCAGTATTTT.

This clonotype was recorded many times. This rearrangement joins TRBV7-2 to TRBJ2-3, with 8 bases aligning to TRBD1. CDR3 size: 14 residues. Germline-derived CDR1 and CDR2 are SGHTA and FQGNSA. Trimming took 2 bases from V and 4 from J; bases not matched to a gene: 2. CDR3 amino acids: CASSLSGGADTQYF. The CDR3 DNA is TGTGCCAGCAGCTTATCAGGGGGCGCAGATACGCAGTATTTT.

This clonotype was seen many times. The genes are TRBV7-6 and TRBJ2-7; 7 bases line up with TRBD1. Trimming removed 2 bases from V and 4 bases from J; junction bases left unmatched: 8. The CDR3 length is 15 residues. Germline V lookup: CDR1 SGHVS, CDR2 FNYEAQ. CDR3 DNA: TGTGCCAGCAGCTTAAATGAGGGGGCCGGTTACGAGCAGTACTTC. It encodes CASSLNEGAGYEQYF.

V gene TRBV3-1 combines with J gene TRBJ1-2; D perhaps matches TRBD1 (6 bases). The germline V and J ends were trimmed by 5 bases and 5 bases, with 18 bases remaining between them. Germline CDR1 and CDR2: LGHDT and YNNKEL (reference sequence). The CDR3 covers 15 residues. The CDR3 loop reads CASSWTVSTSYGYTF. Written as DNA, the CDR3 is TGTGCCAGCAGCTGGACAGTGTCAACGTCTTATGGCTACACCTTC.

Ten or more counts support this clonotype. The chain joins TRBV9 to TRBJ2-3; unclear D gene. This CDR3 region has 13 residues. Looked up from germline, CDR1 is SGDLS and CDR2 is YYNGEE. Trimming stripped 0 bases from V and 1 base from J, with 3 bases between. In nucleotides, the CDR3 is TGTGCCAGCAGCGTAGACGGCACAGATACGCAGTATTTT. Translated: CASSVDGTDTQYF.

This clonotype was counted a few times. The rearrangement uses TRBV10-3 and TRBJ2-5; D possibly matches TRBD1 or TRBD2 (5 bases each). Looked up from germline, CDR1 is ENHRY and CDR2 is SYGVKD. This CDR3 is 12 amino acids long. V was clipped by 6 bases and J by 2 bases, with 7 bases between them. The CDR3 DNA reads TGTGCCATCAGGGGGGTACAAGAGACCCAGTACTTC. Its protein is CAIRGVQETQYF.

This clonotype was recorded a few times. The genes are TRBV7-2 and TRBJ2-1, with 7 bases that match TRBD2. The germline V gene encodes CDR1 SGHTA and CDR2 FQGNSA. Trimming at V came to 6 bases and at J to 6 bases, leaving 5 bases not matched to a gene. This CDR3 comprises 13 residues. The CDR3 nucleotides are TGTGCCAGCAGTCAGGGCGGGGGCAATGAGCAGTTCTTC. This translates into CASSQGGGNEQFF.

There are many counts of this clonotype. The rearrangement joins TRBV25-1 to TRBJ2-3; 7 bases map to TRBD1. This CDR3 is 13 amino acids long. J lost 1 base, V lost 8 bases, and 3 bases had no gene match. Germline V CDR1 and CDR2: MGHDK, SYGVNS. DNA for the CDR3: TGTGCCAGCGGTGGACAGGGCACAGATACGCAGTATTTT. Protein sequence: CASGGQGTDTQYF.